The following is a T cell receptor beta chain sequence with its context. The antigen remains undetermined. The data belong to a study of cytomegalovirus exposure and HLA in healthy donors. V dropped 2 bases and J dropped 0 bases, with 5 bases sitting between them. Germline lookup yields CDR1 LGHNA and CDR2 YSLEER. The CDR3 spans 14 residues. The PCR contained 60 Vbeta and 13 Jbeta primers. Generated by immunoSEQ multiplex PCR, the TCRdb table keeps only in-frame clones and is missing some. The data show approximately 220,000 clones, 60% to 80% seen once. Study findings and constraints: Later examination showed HLA-associated TCR beta chains had greater clonal expansion than equally common others. Overall, approximately 150 TCR beta chains were annotated as cytomegalovirus-associated.

Source material: PBMCs. The TCR comes from a man between 18 and 35 years old in good health and CMV-seronegative. The chain has TRBV4-3 and TRBJ1-5; D unclear. CDR3 nucleotides: TGCGCCAGCAGCCAAACCTATAGCAATCAGCCCCAGCATTTT. Translating it yields CASSQTYSNQPQHF.